This T cell receptor beta chain was captured by sequencing in a study of blood T cell repertoires in COVID-19. Study in general: Samples came from the United States, Italy and Spain, spanning acute and convalescent COVID-19. PBMCs, B-cell-depleted T cells, or T cells provided the cDNA or gDNA that made up the material.

As handled by the study authors: Reference gene primer amplification in the assay estimated nucleated cell counts. Only in-frame clones appear in the TCRdb table, and some are missing; sequencing was by immunoSEQ multiplex PCR. V and J calls and clone size follow that table, whereas D and trimming were derived from the DNA. The sample has around 68,000 clones; 88% are singletons. Germline-derived CDR1 and CDR2 are MGHRA and YSYEKL. This CDR3 is built from 15 residues. With 5 bases removed from V and 0 bases from J, the gap between germline ends came to 13 bases. The specimen sequenced was peripheral blood. The chain combines TRBV4-1 with TRBJ1-1; D is unresolved. This receptor was identified in a human donor in a cohort sampled during active COVID-19. CDR3 protein: CASSNWAIMNTEAFF. The DNA for the CDR3 is TGCGCCAGCAGCAACTGGGCAATAATGAACACTGAAGCTTTCTTT.